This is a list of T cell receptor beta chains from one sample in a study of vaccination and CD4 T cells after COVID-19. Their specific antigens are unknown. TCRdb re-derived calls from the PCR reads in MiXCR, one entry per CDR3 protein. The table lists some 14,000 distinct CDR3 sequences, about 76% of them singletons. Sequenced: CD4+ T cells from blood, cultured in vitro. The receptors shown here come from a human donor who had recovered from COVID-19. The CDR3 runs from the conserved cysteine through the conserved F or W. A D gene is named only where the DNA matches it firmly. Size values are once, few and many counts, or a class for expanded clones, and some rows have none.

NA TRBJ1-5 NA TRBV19 CASSIGISKNQPQHF TGTGCCAGTAGTATAGGGATTTCCAAAAATCAGCCCCAGCATTTT
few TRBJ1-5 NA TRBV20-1 CSVAGGQPQHF TGCAGTGTCGCAGGAGGTCAGCCCCAGCATTTT
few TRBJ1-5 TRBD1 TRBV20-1 CSARDLDRGFLPNQPQHF TGCAGTGCTAGAGATTTGGACAGGGGCTTTCTCCCCAATCAGCCCCAGCATTTT
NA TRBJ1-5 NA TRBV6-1 CASSHQGGNQPQHF TGTGCCAGCAGTCACCAAGGGGGCAATCAGCCCCAGCATTTT
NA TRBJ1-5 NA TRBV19 CASSIDGDRDQPQHF TGTGCCAGTAGTATAGATGGGGATAGGGATCAGCCCCAGCATTTT
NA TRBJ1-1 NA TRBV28 CASSTSLGAFF TGTGCCAGCAGCACCAGCCTGGGAGCTTTCTTT
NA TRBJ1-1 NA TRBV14 CASSQSLGGEAFF TGTGCCAGCAGCCAGTCCTTGGGAGGAGAAGCTTTCTTT
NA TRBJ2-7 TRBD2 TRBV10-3 CAISPTSAHEQYF TGTGCCATCAGCCCGACTAGCGCCCACGAGCAGTACTTC
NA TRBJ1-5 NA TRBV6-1 CASSLWSNQPQHF TGTGCCAGCAGCCTATGGAGCAATCAGCCCCAGCATTTT
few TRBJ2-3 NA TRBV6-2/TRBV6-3 CASSYSTQGRTDTQYF TGTGCCAGCAGTTACTCAACGCAGGGACGAACAGATACGCAGTATTTT
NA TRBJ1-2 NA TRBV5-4 CASRFGADNYGYTF TGTGCCAGCCGATTCGGGGCCGATAACTATGGCTACACCTTC
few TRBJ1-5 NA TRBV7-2 CASSLLGSTHQPQHF TGTGCCAGCAGCTTACTGGGCTCAACCCATCAGCCCCAGCATTTT
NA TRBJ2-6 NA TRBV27 CASREGGAGANVLTF TGTGCCAGCAGGGAAGGGGGGGCTGGGGCCAACGTCCTGACTTTC
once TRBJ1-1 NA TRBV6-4 CASRGEVRGTEAFF TGTGCCAGCAGGGGGGAGGTAAGGGGCACTGAAGCTTTCTTT
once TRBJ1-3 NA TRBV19 CASSASGNTIYF TGTGCCAGTAGCGCTTCTGGAAACACCATATATTTT
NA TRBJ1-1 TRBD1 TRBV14 CASSRLTGVNTEAFF TGTGCCAGCAGCCGCCTGACAGGGGTTAACACTGAAGCTTTCTTT
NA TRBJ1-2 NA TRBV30 CAWRGRSYGYTF TGTGCCTGGAGAGGGAGGTCTTATGGCTACACCTTC
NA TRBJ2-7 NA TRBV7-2 CASSPIGSYEQYF TGTGCCAGCAGCCCCATCGGATCCTACGAGCAGTACTTC
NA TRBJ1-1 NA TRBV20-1 CSATGRVNTEAFF TGCAGTGCGACGGGCAGGGTGAACACTGAAGCTTTCTTT
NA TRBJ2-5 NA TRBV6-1 CASLPGDTGVRETQYF TGTGCCAGCCTCCCGGGGGACACAGGGGTGAGGGAGACCCAGTACTTC
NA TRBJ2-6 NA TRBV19 CASRQLTSGANVLTF TGTGCCAGCAGACAGCTTACCTCTGGGGCCAACGTCCTGACTTTC
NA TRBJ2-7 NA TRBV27 CASSQGRYEQYF TGTGCCAGCAGTCAGGGGCGCTACGAGCAGTACTTC
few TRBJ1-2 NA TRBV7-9 CASSLQGYYGYTF TGTGCCAGCAGCTTACAGGGTTATTACGGCTACACCTTC
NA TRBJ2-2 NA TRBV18 CASSPPTTGELFF TGTGCCAGCTCACCGCCCACTACCGGGGAGCTGTTTTTT
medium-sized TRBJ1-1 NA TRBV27 CASSFLGGRNTEAFF TGTGCCAGCAGTTTTCTTGGCGGGAGGAACACTGAAGCTTTCTTT
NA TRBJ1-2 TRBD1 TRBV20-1 CTPRGQDLGGYTF TGCACCCCGAGAGGACAGGACTTGGGAGGCTACACCTTC
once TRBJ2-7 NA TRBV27 CASSPPTGPYEQYF TGTGCCAGCAGTCCGCCGACAGGCCCCTACGAGCAGTACTTC
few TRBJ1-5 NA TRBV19 CASSIGIGRGDQPQHF TGTGCCAGTAGTATCGGAATAGGGAGAGGGGATCAGCCCCAGCATTTT
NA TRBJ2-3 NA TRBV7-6 CASSPTIPADTQYF TGTGCCAGCAGCCCCACTATCCCCGCAGATACGCAGTATTTT
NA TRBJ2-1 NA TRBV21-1 CASSLREGRHNEQFF TGTGCCAGCAGTTTGCGGGAGGGCCGCCACAATGAGCAGTTCTTC
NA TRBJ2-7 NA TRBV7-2 CASSLSLRDASYEQYF TGTGCCAGCAGCTTAAGTCTACGGGACGCATCCTACGAGCAGTACTTC
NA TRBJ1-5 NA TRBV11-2 CASSLGRDQPQHF TGTGCCAGCAGCTTGGGGCGAGATCAGCCCCAGCATTTT
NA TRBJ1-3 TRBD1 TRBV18 CASTATGAGGNTIYF TGTGCCAGCACAGCGACAGGGGCAGGCGGAAACACCATATATTTT
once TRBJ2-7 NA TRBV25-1 CASSRTAPYEQYF TGTGCCAGCAGTAGGACGGCCCCCTACGAGCAGTACTTC
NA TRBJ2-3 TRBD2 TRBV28 CASSFMGAGGDTQYF TGTGCCAGCAGTTTTATGGGAGCGGGGGGGGATACGCAGTATTTT
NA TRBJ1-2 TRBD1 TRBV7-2 CASSFQGQGALGYGYTF TGTGCCAGCAGCTTTCAGGGACAGGGGGCATTAGGCTATGGCTACACCTTC
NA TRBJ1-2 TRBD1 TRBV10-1 CASKGETGTEDGYTF TGCGCCAGCAAGGGGGAGACCGGGACAGAGGATGGCTACACCTTC
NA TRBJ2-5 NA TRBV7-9 CASSLARMMTNPAETQYF TGTGCCAGCAGCTTAGCGCGCATGATGACTAACCCGGCGGAGACCCAGTACTTC
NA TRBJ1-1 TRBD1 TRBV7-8 CASNQQGGGGNTEAFF TGTGCCAGCAACCAGCAAGGGGGCGGGGGGAACACTGAAGCTTTCTTT
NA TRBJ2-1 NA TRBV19 CASISSTERARPYNEQFF TGTGCCAGTATTTCTTCGACCGAGAGGGCTAGACCATACAATGAGCAGTTCTTC
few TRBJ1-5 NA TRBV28 CASIQPPGMGNQPQHF TGTGCCAGCATCCAGCCGCCGGGCATGGGCAATCAGCCCCAGCATTTT
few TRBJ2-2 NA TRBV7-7 CASSLAGNPGELFF TGTGCTAGCAGCTTAGCAGGGAATCCCGGGGAGCTGTTTTTT
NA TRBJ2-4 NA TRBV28 CASSLTSENIQYF TGTGCCAGCAGTTTAACCTCCGAAAACATTCAGTACTTC
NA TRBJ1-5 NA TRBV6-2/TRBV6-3 CASSYAQGMSQPQHF TGTGCCAGCAGTTACGCCCAGGGGATGAGTCAGCCCCAGCATTTT